Listed below are T cell receptor beta chains from one sample, sequenced in a study of human T cells and chemical hapten exposure. TCRdb itself ran the RACE reads through MiXCR, one entry per CDR3 protein. The sample lists about 84,000 distinct CDR3 sequences; about 9.4% were seen once. Sequencing used whole blood, obtained in connection with sensitization to the hapten diphenylcyclopropenone (DPC). The receptors derive from a woman in her fifties or sixties with alopecia areata. Some clones in this sample may be carry-over from other donors' samples. The CDR3 runs from the conserved cysteine through the conserved F or W. A D gene is named only where the DNA matches it firmly. Size values are once, few and many counts, or a class for expanded clones, and some rows have none.

>-|many|TRBV9|TRBJ2-1
CASSVHARGSYNEQFF
TGTGCCAGCAGCGTACACGCCAGGGGCTCCTACAATGAGCAGTTCTTC
>TRBD1|many|TRBV30|TRBJ2-7
CAWSVGTGVIYEQYF
TGTGCCTGGAGTGTCGGGACAGGGGTAATCTACGAGCAGTACTTC
>-|-|TRBV5-6|TRBJ1-1
CASSSTVYDTEAFF
TGTGCCAGCAGCTCGACAGTCTATGACACTGAAGCTTTCTTT
>-|medium-sized|TRBV7-6|TRBJ2-6
CASSLEHRDRPGANVLTF
TGTGCCAGCAGCTTAGAACATAGAGACAGGCCTGGGGCCAACGTCCTGACTTTC
>TRBD1|many|TRBV20-1|TRBJ1-1
CSAKQGGPNTEAFF
TGCAGTGCCAAACAGGGGGGGCCGAACACTGAAGCTTTCTTT
>-|-|TRBV6-6|TRBJ1-1
CASSYTTTGLNTEAFF
TGTGCCAGCAGTTACACCACCACAGGGCTGAACACTGAAGCTTTCTTT
>-|many|TRBV3-1|TRBJ2-1
CASSQESSGIEQFF
TGTGCCAGCAGCCAAGAGAGTTCAGGGATTGAGCAGTTCTTC
>-|few|TRBV7-7|TRBJ2-4
CADSLQGWAKNIQYF
TGTGCCGACAGCTTACAGGGTTGGGCCAAAAACATTCAGTACTTC
>TRBD1|many|TRBV24-1|TRBJ2-7
CATSDSRTGSPEQYF
TGTGCCACCAGTGATTCACGGACAGGGTCTCCCGAGCAGTACTTC
>-|-|TRBV9|TRBJ2-1
CASSVATGPSYNEQFF
TGTGCCAGCAGCGTAGCTACCGGGCCCTCCTACAATGAGCAGTTCTTC